The rows below give T cell receptor beta chains drawn from one sample of a study of T cells in Graves' hyperthyroidism and ophthalmopathy. One entry per CDR3 protein results from TCRdb running MiXCR on the multiplex PCR reads. Among fewer than 850,000 distinct CDR3 sequences listed, around 16% were seen once. Sequenced input: blood. The receptors derive from a man aged 50 to 60 with Graves' hyperthyroidism. Each CDR3 is given with its conserved first and last residue. A D gene is named only where the DNA matches it firmly. The size entry is marked missing in some rows and otherwise reads once, few, many or a size class.

cdr3_aa: CSVEGGTSGRRETQYF
cdr3_nt: TGCAGCGTTGAAGGGGGGACTAGCGGGAGAAGGGAGACCCAGTACTTC
clone_size: many
v_call: TRBV29-1
j_call: TRBJ2-5
d_call: TRBD2

cdr3_aa: CSARGQTGETQYF
cdr3_nt: TGCAGCGCCCGGGGCCAGACAGGGGAGACCCAGTACTTC
clone_size: many
v_call: TRBV29-1
j_call: TRBJ2-5
d_call: TRBD1

cdr3_aa: CASSLASGSTRANEQFF
cdr3_nt: TGTGCCAGCAGCTTAGCAAGCGGGAGTACTAGGGCCAATGAGCAGTTCTTC
clone_size: .
v_call: TRBV7-9
j_call: TRBJ2-1
d_call: TRBD2

cdr3_aa: CASSPHPDRVDGYTF
cdr3_nt: TGTGCCAGCAGTCCGCACCCCGACAGGGTTGATGGCTACACCTTC
clone_size: .
v_call: TRBV12-3/TRBV12-4
j_call: TRBJ1-2
d_call: TRBD1

cdr3_aa: CASSLAIAGTGELFF
cdr3_nt: TGCGCCAGCAGCTTGGCGATAGCGGGCACCGGGGAGCTGTTTTTT
clone_size: .
v_call: TRBV5-1
j_call: TRBJ2-2
d_call: TRBD2

cdr3_aa: CSAEGGAPQETQYF
cdr3_nt: TGCAGTGCTGAAGGAGGGGCACCCCAAGAGACCCAGTACTTC
clone_size: many
v_call: TRBV20-1
j_call: TRBJ2-5
d_call: .

cdr3_aa: CAWSLRGSGYTF
cdr3_nt: TGTGCCTGGAGTCTCAGGGGCTCGGGCTACACCTTC
clone_size: many
v_call: TRBV30
j_call: TRBJ1-2
d_call: .

cdr3_aa: CASSEVAANYGYTF
cdr3_nt: TGTGCCAGCAGTGAAGTTGCGGCTAACTATGGCTACACCTTC
clone_size: .
v_call: TRBV6-1
j_call: TRBJ1-2
d_call: .

cdr3_aa: CSVVASTGELFF
cdr3_nt: TGCAGCGTTGTTGCGAGCACCGGGGAGCTGTTTTTT
clone_size: .
v_call: TRBV29-1
j_call: TRBJ2-2
d_call: .

cdr3_aa: CASSLMRMGSTYGYTF
cdr3_nt: TGTGCCAGCAGTTTAATGAGAATGGGTTCAACGTATGGCTACACCTTC
clone_size: many
v_call: TRBV28
j_call: TRBJ1-2
d_call: .

cdr3_aa: CASSGTSGNYEQYF
cdr3_nt: TGTGCCAGCAGCGGGACTAGCGGGAACTACGAGCAGTACTTC
clone_size: many
v_call: TRBV7-2
j_call: TRBJ2-7
d_call: TRBD2

cdr3_aa: CASKPDRGGGVAKNIQYF
cdr3_nt: TGTGCCAGCAAACCGGACAGGGGAGGGGGGGTAGCCAAAAACATTCAGTACTTC
clone_size: .
v_call: TRBV12-3/TRBV12-4
j_call: TRBJ2-4
d_call: TRBD1

cdr3_aa: CASSFPELSYNEQFF
cdr3_nt: TGTGCCAGCAGCTTTCCGGAACTCTCCTACAATGAGCAGTTCTTC
clone_size: many
v_call: TRBV7-8
j_call: TRBJ2-1
d_call: .

cdr3_aa: CASSQVQNTGELFF
cdr3_nt: TGTGCCAGCAGCCAAGTACAGAACACCGGGGAGCTGTTTTTT
clone_size: many
v_call: TRBV14
j_call: TRBJ2-2
d_call: .

cdr3_aa: CASRPWAPETQYF
cdr3_nt: TGTGCCAGCAGACCTTGGGCTCCAGAGACCCAGTACTTC
clone_size: few
v_call: TRBV28
j_call: TRBJ2-5
d_call: .

cdr3_aa: CSARAPGTANTEAFF
cdr3_nt: TGCAGTGCTAGAGCTCCCGGGACAGCCAACACTGAAGCTTTCTTT
clone_size: many
v_call: TRBV20-1
j_call: TRBJ1-1
d_call: TRBD1

cdr3_aa: CAWSVWERYNEQFF
cdr3_nt: TGTGCCTGGAGTGTATGGGAGCGCTACAATGAGCAGTTCTTC
clone_size: many
v_call: TRBV30
j_call: TRBJ2-1
d_call: .

cdr3_aa: CSVGSWTGEQFF
cdr3_nt: TGCAGCGTGGGATCCTGGACGGGTGAGCAGTTCTTC
clone_size: .
v_call: TRBV29-1
j_call: TRBJ2-1
d_call: .

cdr3_aa: CASSSTGYERYF
cdr3_nt: TGTGCCAGCAGCTCGACAGGGTACGAGCGGTACTTC
clone_size: .
v_call: TRBV7-2
j_call: TRBJ2-7
d_call: TRBD1

cdr3_aa: CAIRGGPEAFF
cdr3_nt: TGTGCCATCAGAGGGGGTCCTGAAGCTTTCTTT
clone_size: many
v_call: TRBV10-3
j_call: TRBJ1-1
d_call: .

cdr3_aa: CASTSRIGQGITGELFF
cdr3_nt: TGTGCCAGCACTTCTAGAATCGGACAGGGAATTACCGGGGAGCTGTTTTTT
clone_size: .
v_call: TRBV28
j_call: TRBJ2-2
d_call: TRBD1

cdr3_aa: CASSPFVDRDRGAGYEQYF
cdr3_nt: TGTGCCAGCAGTCCCTTCGTCGACAGGGACCGGGGGGCGGGCTACGAGCAGTACTTC
clone_size: many
v_call: TRBV27
j_call: TRBJ2-7
d_call: .

cdr3_aa: CSARTGDMNTEAFF
cdr3_nt: TGCAGTGCCAGGACAGGGGACATGAACACTGAAGCTTTCTTT
clone_size: once
v_call: TRBV20-1
j_call: TRBJ1-1
d_call: TRBD1

cdr3_aa: CASSLVREETQYF
cdr3_nt: TGTGCCAGCAGCTTAGTTAGGGAAGAGACCCAGTACTTC
clone_size: .
v_call: TRBV7-2
j_call: TRBJ2-5
d_call: .

cdr3_aa: CASSSLFTGELFF
cdr3_nt: TGTGCCAGCAGCTCCCTGTTCACCGGGGAGCTGTTTTTT
clone_size: many
v_call: TRBV11-3
j_call: TRBJ2-2
d_call: .

cdr3_aa: CASMLAGIDTGELFF
cdr3_nt: TGTGCCAGCATGCTAGCGGGGATAGACACCGGGGAGCTGTTTTTT
clone_size: few
v_call: TRBV6-2/TRBV6-3
j_call: TRBJ2-2
d_call: TRBD2

cdr3_aa: CASSPTGQNSNQPQHF
cdr3_nt: TGTGCCAGCAGTCCTACAGGGCAAAATAGCAATCAGCCCCAGCATTTT
clone_size: .
v_call: TRBV12-3/TRBV12-4
j_call: TRBJ1-5
d_call: .

cdr3_aa: CASSSSGQNYGYTF
cdr3_nt: TGTGCCAGCAGTTCGTCGGGACAGAACTATGGCTACACCTTC
clone_size: many
v_call: TRBV27
j_call: TRBJ1-2
d_call: TRBD1

cdr3_aa: CASSMIDRGNEQFF
cdr3_nt: TGTGCCAGTAGTATGATCGACAGGGGCAATGAGCAGTTCTTC
clone_size: few
v_call: TRBV19
j_call: TRBJ2-1
d_call: TRBD1

cdr3_aa: CASGQLNTEAFF
cdr3_nt: TGTGCCAGCGGACAACTGAACACTGAAGCTTTCTTT
clone_size: many
v_call: TRBV7-9
j_call: TRBJ1-1
d_call: .

cdr3_aa: CASSVDTTSGQETQYF
cdr3_nt: TGTGCCAGCAGCGTAGATACGACTAGCGGGCAAGAGACCCAGTACTTC
clone_size: .
v_call: TRBV9
j_call: TRBJ2-5
d_call: TRBD2

cdr3_aa: CASSHEQGDGYTF
cdr3_nt: TGCGCCAGCTCCCACGAACAGGGGGATGGCTACACCTTC
clone_size: .
v_call: TRBV5-1
j_call: TRBJ1-2
d_call: TRBD1

cdr3_aa: CASSLGGAQPQHF
cdr3_nt: TGTGCCAGCAGCTTAGGGGGAGCGCAGCCCCAGCATTTT
clone_size: many
v_call: TRBV7-8
j_call: TRBJ1-5
d_call: .

cdr3_aa: CASSYETGTSGRGLEQFF
cdr3_nt: TGTGCCAGCAGTTACGAAACCGGGACTAGCGGGAGGGGTTTAGAGCAGTTCTTC
clone_size: many
v_call: TRBV28
j_call: TRBJ2-1
d_call: TRBD2

cdr3_aa: CSADPPASYEQYF
cdr3_nt: TGCAGTGCCGACCCGCCCGCCTCCTACGAGCAGTACTTC
clone_size: .
v_call: TRBV20-1
j_call: TRBJ2-7
d_call: .

cdr3_aa: CSARSGSGELFF
cdr3_nt: TGCAGTGCTCGTAGCGGTTCCGGGGAGCTGTTTTTT
clone_size: few
v_call: TRBV20-1
j_call: TRBJ2-2
d_call: .

cdr3_aa: CASSLLYGNTEAFF
cdr3_nt: TGTGCCAGCAGTTTATTATACGGAAACACTGAAGCTTTCTTT
clone_size: few
v_call: TRBV28
j_call: TRBJ1-1
d_call: .

cdr3_aa: CASSSSPGRDLGIEQYF
cdr3_nt: TGTGCCAGCAGTTCCTCCCCCGGGCGGGATTTAGGCATCGAGCAGTACTTC
clone_size: .
v_call: TRBV28
j_call: TRBJ2-7
d_call: .

cdr3_aa: CASSQDSTVNTGELFF
cdr3_nt: TGCGCCAGCAGCCAAGATAGCACAGTGAACACCGGGGAGCTGTTTTTT
clone_size: few
v_call: TRBV4-3
j_call: TRBJ2-2
d_call: .

cdr3_aa: CASSSGKSTDTQYF
cdr3_nt: TGTGCCAGTAGTTCTGGGAAGAGCACAGATACGCAGTATTTT
clone_size: few
v_call: TRBV19
j_call: TRBJ2-3
d_call: .

cdr3_aa: CASPPVGGNEQFF
cdr3_nt: TGTGCCAGCCCCCCAGTAGGGGGCAATGAGCAGTTCTTC
clone_size: many
v_call: TRBV6-1
j_call: TRBJ2-1
d_call: .

cdr3_aa: CASSEGGLARAGETQYF
cdr3_nt: TGTGCCAGCAGTGAAGGTGGACTAGCTCGAGCGGGGGAGACCCAGTACTTC
clone_size: many
v_call: TRBV25-1
j_call: TRBJ2-5
d_call: TRBD2

cdr3_aa: CASSPQGIGNTIYF
cdr3_nt: TGTGCCAGCAGCCCCCAGGGAATTGGAAACACCATATATTTT
clone_size: many
v_call: TRBV11-2
j_call: TRBJ1-3
d_call: .

cdr3_aa: CASNRSWGDEQYF
cdr3_nt: TGTGCCAGCAACAGATCCTGGGGGGACGAGCAGTACTTC
clone_size: few
v_call: TRBV28
j_call: TRBJ2-7
d_call: .

cdr3_aa: CASSTTGNGYTF
cdr3_nt: TGTGCCAGCAGTACGACAGGGAATGGCTACACCTTC
clone_size: many
v_call: TRBV28
j_call: TRBJ1-2
d_call: TRBD1

cdr3_aa: CSVAKVGYEQYF
cdr3_nt: TGCAGCGTTGCAAAAGTAGGCTACGAGCAGTACTTC
clone_size: .
v_call: TRBV29-1
j_call: TRBJ2-7
d_call: .

cdr3_aa: CASTSRQVSSTDTQYF
cdr3_nt: TGTGCCAGCACTTCAAGACAGGTTTCTAGCACAGATACGCAGTATTTT
clone_size: .
v_call: TRBV6-9
j_call: TRBJ2-3
d_call: .

cdr3_aa: CSARGSGIIDGRPARETQYF
cdr3_nt: TGCAGTGCTAGAGGGTCAGGGATAATAGACGGGAGGCCGGCCAGGGAGACCCAGTACTTC
clone_size: .
v_call: TRBV20-1
j_call: TRBJ2-5
d_call: TRBD2

cdr3_aa: CASSEAPGAPYYNEQFF
cdr3_nt: TGTGCCAGCAGTGAAGCGCCAGGGGCCCCCTACTACAATGAGCAGTTCTTC
clone_size: many
v_call: TRBV2
j_call: TRBJ2-1
d_call: .

cdr3_aa: CASSLISGRYNEQFF
cdr3_nt: TGTGCCAGCAGCTTGATTAGCGGTCGGTACAATGAGCAGTTCTTC
clone_size: many
v_call: TRBV11-2
j_call: TRBJ2-1
d_call: .

cdr3_aa: CASSRVGQETQYF
cdr3_nt: TGTGCCAGCAGCCGCGTGGGGCAAGAGACCCAGTACTTC
clone_size: .
v_call: TRBV28
j_call: TRBJ2-5
d_call: .

cdr3_aa: CASSVEDAGGGKETQYF
cdr3_nt: TGTGCCAGCAGCGTAGAAGATGCAGGTGGGGGGAAAGAGACCCAGTACTTC
clone_size: .
v_call: TRBV9
j_call: TRBJ2-5
d_call: .

cdr3_aa: CASSLESGGPYEQYF
cdr3_nt: TGCGCCAGCAGCTTGGAATCGGGCGGACCCTACGAGCAGTACTTC
clone_size: .
v_call: TRBV5-1
j_call: TRBJ2-7
d_call: .

cdr3_aa: CASSLSTHLNQPQHF
cdr3_nt: TGTGCCAGCAGTTTGAGTACTCACCTCAATCAGCCCCAGCATTTT
clone_size: many
v_call: TRBV12-3/TRBV12-4
j_call: TRBJ1-5
d_call: .

cdr3_aa: CASSRQNQPQHF
cdr3_nt: TGTGCCAGCAGCCGCCAAAATCAGCCCCAGCATTTT
clone_size: many
v_call: TRBV28
j_call: TRBJ1-5
d_call: .